The rows below give T cell receptor beta chains drawn from one sample of a study of T-cell reconstitution after alpha-beta-depleted transplantation in children. TCRdb itself ran the PCR reads through MiXCR, one entry per CDR3 protein. Here the sample spans 500,000 or so distinct CDR3 sequences, roughly 11% being singletons. The input for sequencing was PBMCs, mostly from graft donor cells, taken 180 days after TCRalphabeta/CD19-depleted stem cell transplant. All receptors derive from a female patient aged 2-15 years who had a stem cell transplant for aplastic anemia, so the T cells may come from the graft donor. CDR3s include the opening cysteine and the closing phenylalanine or tryptophan. Clone size is given for some rows only: seen once, a few or many times, or a class if the clone is expanded.

clone size	V gene	J gene	CDR3 protein
-	TRBV2	TRBJ1-1	CASVHRGLNTEAFF
few	TRBV18	TRBJ2-2	CASSRQGRELFF
few	TRBV10-3	TRBJ2-1	CAIRPGLNNEQFF
few	TRBV5-1	TRBJ2-1	CASGPWERANNEQFF
-	TRBV20-1	TRBJ2-3	CSARAWVTDTQYF
-	TRBV4-2	TRBJ1-1	CASSPFARVVGTEAFF
many	TRBV18	TRBJ2-2	CASSPRHDRVGWNTGELFF
-	TRBV7-8	TRBJ1-5	CASSLVRPGAFSNQPQHF
many	TRBV28	TRBJ2-1	CASSLLPGLAGAGEQFF
few	TRBV29-1	TRBJ1-3	CSVASGGTGNTIYF
-	TRBV11-3	TRBJ2-1	CASSLGDASTGPMEAYNEQFF
many	TRBV12-3/TRBV12-4	TRBJ2-1	CASSSWGLVSNEQFF
-	TRBV19	TRBJ2-5	CASSTQPGHYQETQYF
-	TRBV25-1	TRBJ1-5	CASQTGTSNQPQHF
few	TRBV7-3	TRBJ1-1	CASSLGGRGGGTEAFF
few	TRBV12-3/TRBV12-4	TRBJ2-4	CASSFLVRGSKNIQYF
few	TRBV30	TRBJ2-3	CACQGADSTDTQYF
few	TRBV20-1	TRBJ2-7	CSASWTGSSYEQYF
many	TRBV14	TRBJ2-7	CASSQDRGRYEQYF
few	TRBV27	TRBJ2-1	CASSFLSGSVNGQFF
many	TRBV20-1	TRBJ2-5	CSARPGQGPQYF
many	TRBV20-1	TRBJ2-1	CSADRSSYNEQFF
many	TRBV2	TRBJ2-1	CASKIYPASNEQFF
few	TRBV15	TRBJ2-3	CATSQLFNRGSTQYF
-	TRBV5-4	TRBJ2-3	CASSLVGNTDTQYF
few	TRBV6-2/TRBV6-3	TRBJ1-1	CASSIHDVGNTEAFF
many	TRBV4-1	TRBJ2-3	CASSQAGGKDTQYF
few	TRBV5-1	TRBJ1-6	CASSFSPGHRYNSPLHF
few	TRBV4-3	TRBJ2-7	CASSQDPAARGGLEQYF
-	TRBV24-1	TRBJ2-1	CATVDEQFF
many	TRBV3-1	TRBJ2-1	CASSQVVRAQGNEQFF